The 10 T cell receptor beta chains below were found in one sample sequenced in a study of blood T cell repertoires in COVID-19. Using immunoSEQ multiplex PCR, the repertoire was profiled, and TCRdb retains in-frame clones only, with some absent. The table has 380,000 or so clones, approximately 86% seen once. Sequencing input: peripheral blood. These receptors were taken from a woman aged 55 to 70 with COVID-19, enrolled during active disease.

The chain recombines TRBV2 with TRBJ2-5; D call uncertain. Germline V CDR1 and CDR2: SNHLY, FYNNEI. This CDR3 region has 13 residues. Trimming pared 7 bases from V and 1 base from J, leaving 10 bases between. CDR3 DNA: TGTGCCAGCATCTGGTCAGTCCAAGAGACCCAGTACTTC. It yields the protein CASIWSVQETQYF.

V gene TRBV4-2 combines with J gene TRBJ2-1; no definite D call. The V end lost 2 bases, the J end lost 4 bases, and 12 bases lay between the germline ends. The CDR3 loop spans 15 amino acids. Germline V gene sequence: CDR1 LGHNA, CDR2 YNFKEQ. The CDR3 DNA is TGTGCCAGCAGCCAAATAGGAACAGAGTACAATGAGCAGTTCTTC. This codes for CASSQIGTEYNEQFF.

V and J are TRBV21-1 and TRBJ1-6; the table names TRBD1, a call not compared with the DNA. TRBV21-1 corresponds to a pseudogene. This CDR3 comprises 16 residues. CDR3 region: CASSKVAGQNNSPLHF. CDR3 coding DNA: TGTGCCAGCAGCAAAGTTGCGGGACAGAATAATTCACCCCTCCACTTT.

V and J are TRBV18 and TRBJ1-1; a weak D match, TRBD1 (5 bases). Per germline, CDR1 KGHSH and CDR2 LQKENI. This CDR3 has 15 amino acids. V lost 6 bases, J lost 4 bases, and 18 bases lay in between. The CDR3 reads CASSPTPGLGTEAFF. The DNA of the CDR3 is TGTGCCAGCTCCCCGACCCCAGGGTTAGGCACTGAAGCTTTCTTT.

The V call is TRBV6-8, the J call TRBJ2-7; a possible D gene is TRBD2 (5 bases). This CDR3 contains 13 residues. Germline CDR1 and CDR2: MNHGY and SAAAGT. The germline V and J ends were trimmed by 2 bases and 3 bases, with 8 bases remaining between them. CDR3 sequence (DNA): TGTGCCAGCAGTTACCTAGGGAGCTACGAGCAGTACTTC. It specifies CASSYLGSYEQYF.

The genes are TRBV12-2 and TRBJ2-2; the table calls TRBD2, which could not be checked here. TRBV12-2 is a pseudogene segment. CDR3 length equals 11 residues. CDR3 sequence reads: CASRPRRELFF. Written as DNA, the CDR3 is TGTGCAAGTCGCCCCCGTCGGGAGCTGTTTTTT.

CDR3 sequence: CASSLVRGRDTGELFF. The CDR3, as DNA: TGCGCCAGCAGCTTGGTAAGGGGGCGCGACACCGGGGAGCTGTTTTTT. This chain uses TRBV5-1 with TRBJ2-2, with 7 bases lining up with TRBD1. There are 16 residues in the CDR3. Germline V lookup: CDR1 SGHRS, CDR2 YFSETQ. The V gene end was trimmed by 0 bases and the J gene end by 3 bases; junction bases not matched to a gene: 5. The whole variable domain, remainder taken from reference TRBV5-1 and TRBJ2-2, is KAGVTQTPRYLIKTRGQQVTLSCSPISGHRSVSWYQQTPGQGLQFLFEYFSETQRNKGNFPGRFSGRQFSNSRSEMNVSTLELGDSALYLCASSLVRGRDTGELFFGEGSRLTVL.

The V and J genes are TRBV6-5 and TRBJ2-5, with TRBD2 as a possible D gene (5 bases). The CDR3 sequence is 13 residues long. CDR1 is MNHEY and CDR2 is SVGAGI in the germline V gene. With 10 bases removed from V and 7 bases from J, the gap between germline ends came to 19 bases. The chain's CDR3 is CAKARMAGGTQYF. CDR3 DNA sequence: TGTGCCAAGGCGAGGATGGCGGGTGGGACCCAGTACTTC.

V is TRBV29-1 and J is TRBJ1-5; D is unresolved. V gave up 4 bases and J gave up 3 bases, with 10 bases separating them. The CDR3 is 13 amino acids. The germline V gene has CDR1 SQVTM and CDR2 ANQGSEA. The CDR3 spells CSVVVQYNQPQHF. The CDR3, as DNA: TGCAGCGTTGTTGTACAGTACAATCAGCCCCAGCATTTT.

For the CDR3, the DNA is TGTGCCAGCAGCGCGCTGAGCTCCTATAATTCACCCCTCCACTTT. Translated, it gives CASSALSSYNSPLHF. The chain uses TRBV9 and TRBJ1-6; D ambiguous. Germline V lookup: CDR1 SGDLS, CDR2 YYNGEE. There are 15 residues in the CDR3. Trimming took off 3 bases at V and 0 bases at J, with 7 bases between the two ends.